Below are 30 T cell receptor beta chains sequenced from a single sample in a study of CD8 T cells in ankylosing spondylitis. A single record per CDR3 protein comes from TCRdb applying MiXCR to the 5' RACE reads. The table lists about 130,000 distinct CDR3 sequences, roughly 9% of them singletons. The material sequenced was blood, either unsorted or a sorted T cell fraction (not recorded which). All receptors come from a male donor with ankylosing spondylitis or in good health (not recorded which).

A word on this clonotype: A much more abundant neighbour one base away suggests this may be a read error. No conserved phenylalanine or tryptophan is present at the end of the CDR3, so a read error is the likely explanation. Written as DNA, the CDR3 is TGTGCCAGCAGTTTAGCCCCACATAACGAGCAGTACATC. Its protein product is CASSLAPHNEQYI. The chain carries TRBV12-3 or TRBV12-4 and TRBJ2-7; D ambiguous. The CDR3 covers 13 residues. The V end was cut by 0 bases, the J end by 5 bases, with 8 bases between.

In its sample, this clonotype was seen many times. The chain couples TRBV14 to TRBJ2-4; D is ambiguous. The ends were cut back, 3 bases at V and 6 bases at J, with 12 bases in the middle. Germline CDR1 SGHDN, CDR2 FVKESK. The CDR3 covers 14 residues. The CDR3 here is CASSQKGIGNIQYF. For the CDR3, the DNA is TGTGCCAGCAGCCAGAAAGGCATTGGAAACATTCAGTACTTC.

This clonotype occurred many times. The gene calls are TRBV20-1 and TRBJ1-1; no reliable D call. V was trimmed by 3 bases and J by 4 bases, leaving 21 bases between them. Germline V gene sequence: CDR1 DFQATT, CDR2 SNEGSKA (reference sequence). The length of the CDR3 is 16 residues. CDR3 nucleotides: TGCAGTGCTAGGTCTGGGCGTGTGAGGGTAATCACTGAAGCTTTCTTT. It specifies CSARSGRVRVITEAFF.

Only a few counts were recorded for this clonotype. V and J are TRBV24-1 and TRBJ2-7, with D possibly being TRBD1 or TRBD2 (5 bases each). Germline CDR1 KGHDR, CDR2 SFDVKD. The CDR3 runs to 18 residues. The germline V and J ends were trimmed by 3 bases and 0 bases, with 20 bases remaining between them. CDR3 coding DNA: TGTGCCACCAGTGATGATACTCCGGGACCTCTGAACTCCTACGAGCAGTACTTC. It encodes CATSDDTPGPLNSYEQYF.

As regards this clonotype: This may arise from a read error, as a much more abundant clone is one base away. This CDR3 fails to terminate in the conserved phenylalanine or tryptophan, so it likely reflects a read error. J is TRBJ1-5 and V is TRBV20-1; TRBD1 agrees at 7 bases. The CDR3 spans 14 residues. V trimming: 6 bases; J trimming: 2 bases; junction bases outside the gene matches: 7. CDR1 and CDR2 (germline): DFQATT, SNEGSKA (reference sequence). Here the CDR3 reads CSANDRVRNQPQHL. CDR3 nucleotide sequence: TGCAGTGCCAATGACAGGGTCCGCAATCAGCCCCAGCATCTT.

This clonotype was seen a few times. The chain joins TRBV20-1 to TRBJ1-1, with TRBD1 identical over 8 bases. Germline assignment: CDR1 DFQATT and CDR2 SNEGSKA (reference sequence). Trimming took 0 bases from V and 1 from J; bases not matched to a gene: 4. This CDR3 contains 15 residues. The chain's CDR3 is CSARDPGGRNTEAFF. CDR3 coding DNA: TGCAGTGCTAGAGACCCAGGGGGCCGGAACACTGAAGCTTTCTTT.

This clonotype has more than one count but fewer than ten. The chain recombines TRBV12-3 or TRBV12-4 with TRBJ2-1; possible D gene TRBD2, 5 bases. Trimming pared 5 bases from V and 9 bases from J, leaving 14 bases between. The length of the CDR3 is 13 residues. The CDR3 reads CASSPPPGSEQFF. For the CDR3, the DNA is TGTGCCAGCAGTCCTCCCCCGGGGAGTGAGCAGTTCTTC.

This clonotype rates as medium-sized. The J gene is TRBJ2-7, the V gene TRBV7-6; possible D gene TRBD1, 6 bases. Per germline, CDR1 SGHVS and CDR2 FNYEAQ. Trimming removed 5 bases at V and 2 bases at J, with 19 bases between. The CDR3 spans 16 residues. CDR3 in amino acids: CASSRLHYRAAYEQYF. Written as DNA, the CDR3 is TGTGCCAGCAGCCGACTCCATTACAGGGCTGCCTACGAGCAGTACTTC.

The chain joins TRBV6-2 or TRBV6-3 to TRBJ2-1; 12 bases align to TRBD2. The ends lost 6 bases at V and 4 bases at J; junction bases unmatched: 13. The CDR3 is made up of 18 amino acids. From germline, CDR1 is MNHEY and CDR2 SVGEGT. CDR3 sequence (DNA): TGTGCCAGCAGCCCGACTAGCGGGAGTTTTAGAGGATACAATGAGCAGTTCTTC. It encodes CASSPTSGSFRGYNEQFF.

This clonotype was detected many times. The chain joins TRBV10-3 to TRBJ2-3, with 8 positions matching TRBD1. The CDR3 loop spans 17 amino acids. After removal of 2 bases from V and 0 bases from J, the junction contained 7 bases not matched to a gene. Germline-derived CDR1 and CDR2 are ENHRY and SYGVKD. The CDR3 region is CAISEPAGGASTDTQYF. The CDR3 nucleotides are TGTGCCATCAGTGAGCCCGCAGGGGGCGCTAGCACAGATACGCAGTATTTT.

This clonotype showed up many times. The rearrangement links TRBV20-1 to TRBJ2-7; the match to TRBD1 covers 11 bases. The CDR3 sequence is 15 residues long. Germline V gene data show CDR1 as DFQATT and CDR2 as SNEGSKA (reference sequence). The V segment lost 0 bases and the J segment 7 bases; nucleotides outside the gene matches: 8. CDR3 sequence (DNA): TGCAGTGCTAGAGATCTGCGGACAGGGGGCGTTGAGCAGTACTTC. Translated: CSARDLRTGGVEQYF.

This clonotype was seen many times. This chain connects TRBV4-2 to TRBJ2-2; D not resolved. CDR1 and CDR2 from the germline V gene are LGHNA and YNFKEQ. V was pared by 0 bases and J by 0 bases, with 5 bases between. This CDR3 has 15 residues. CDR3 bases: TGTGCCAGCAGCCAAGACAGCGCGAACACCGGGGAGCTGTTTTTT. This translates into CASSQDSANTGELFF.

This clonotype has a count of ten or more. The chain uses TRBV20-1 and TRBJ2-3; perhaps TRBD1 as D (6 bases). CDR3 length equals 15 residues. Trimming left V 3 bases short and J 2 bases short, with 15 bases between. Germline V gene sequence: CDR1 DFQATT, CDR2 SNEGSKA (reference sequence). This CDR3 reads CSASRGTAYTDTQYF. CDR3 DNA sequence: TGCAGTGCTAGTAGGGGGACGGCTTACACAGATACGCAGTATTTT.

A note on this clonotype: Relative to the germline gene, one junction end is altered; a read error may explain this. V is TRBV20-1 and J is TRBJ2-7; TRBD1 is a possible D gene (6 bases). The CDR3 spans 15 residues. Germline CDR1 DFQATT, CDR2 SNEGSKA (reference sequence). The CDR3 is CCARVGRGGSYEQYF. CDR3 DNA: TGCTGTGCTAGAGTCGGTCGAGGGGGAAGCTACGAGCAGTACTTC.

This sequence joins TRBV5-1 and TRBJ2-7; 7 nucleotides match TRBD2. The CDR3 has 14 residues. Germline CDR1 SGHRS, CDR2 YFSETQ. The junction had 2 bases not matched to a gene; V was cut back by 0 bases and J by 2 bases. The CDR3 spells CASSLAGRPYEQYF. The CDR3 DNA reads as TGCGCCAGCAGCTTGGCCGGGAGGCCCTACGAGCAGTACTTC.

This clonotype was observed a few times. The chain carries TRBV4-2 and TRBJ2-7; possibly TRBD1 or TRBD2 for D (5 bases each). Germline V CDR1 and CDR2: LGHNA, YNFKEQ. V was trimmed by 3 bases and J by 2 bases, leaving 14 bases between them. This CDR3 region has 15 residues. For the CDR3, the DNA is TGTGCCAGCAGCCAGGACATCACGGGGCCCTACGAGCAGTACTTC. Translated: CASSQDITGPYEQYF.

This clonotype has ten or more counts. The gene calls are TRBV20-1 and TRBJ2-1; D is unresolved. The germline V gene has CDR1 DFQATT and CDR2 SNEGSKA (reference sequence). The CDR3 consists of 14 residues. The V end was cut by 2 bases, the J end by 0 bases, with 8 bases between. CDR3 in amino acids: CSARQVNSYNEQFF. The CDR3 nucleotides are TGCAGTGCTAGACAGGTTAACTCCTACAATGAGCAGTTCTTC.

There are many counts of this clonotype. CDR3 sequence: CASSLAVVTDTQYF. In DNA, the CDR3 is TGTGCCAGCAGCTTAGCGGTTGTCACAGATACGCAGTATTTT. The rearrangement uses TRBV7-6 and TRBJ2-3; D gene uncertain. Germline CDR1 SGHVS, CDR2 FNYEAQ. Trimming removed 0 bases at V and 2 bases at J, with 6 bases between. The CDR3 spans 14 residues.

This clonotype occurred a few times. V is TRBV2 and J is TRBJ2-1, with TRBD1 matching 10 bases. J was trimmed by 12 bases and V by 5 bases; bases with no gene match: 10. The germline CDR1 and CDR2 sequences are SNHLY and FYNNEI. This CDR3 region has 14 residues. Here the CDR3 reads CASSTGQGDRGQFF. The CDR3 DNA reads as TGTGCCAGCAGTACTGGACAGGGGGATAGGGGGCAGTTCTTC.

This clonotype was seen at least ten times. This chain connects TRBV7-9 to TRBJ2-7; 8 bases map to TRBD2. Germline V gives CDR1 SEHNR, CDR2 FQNEAQ (reference sequence). The trim removed 5 bases at V and 5 bases at J, leaving 14 bases unmatched. This CDR3 is 16 amino acids long. The CDR3 sequence: CASSVRSGTRSNEQYF. CDR3 nucleotide sequence: TGTGCCAGCAGCGTAAGATCCGGGACTAGATCCAACGAGCAGTACTTC.

This clonotype showed up many times. The chain has TRBV12-3 or TRBV12-4 and TRBJ1-4; 7 bases line up with TRBD1. The CDR3 runs to 14 residues. V dropped 5 bases and J dropped 8; count of bases not matched to a gene: 8. The CDR3 loop is CASSPTGLVEKLFF. CDR3 DNA: TGTGCCAGCAGTCCGACAGGGCTCGTCGAAAAACTGTTTTTT.

There are many counts of this clonotype. The genes are TRBV6-1 and TRBJ2-1, with a tentative D call TRBD2 (5 bases). V shed 5 bases and J shed 0 bases, with 8 bases lying between them. The CDR3 covers 14 residues. Germline CDR1 MNHNS, CDR2 SASEGT. The chain's CDR3 is CASSTDFSYNEQFF. The CDR3 DNA sequence: TGTGCCAGCAGTACGGACTTCTCCTACAATGAGCAGTTCTTC.

This clonotype showed up just a few times. The rearrangement links TRBV7-2 to TRBJ2-2; TRBD2 aligns across 12 bases. CDR1 and CDR2 (germline): SGHTA, FQGNSA. Unmatched junction bases numbered 9, after V lost 4 bases and J lost 6 bases. This CDR3 spans 17 amino acids. This chain's CDR3 is CASSSSGLAGIAGELFF. DNA of the CDR3: TGTGCCAGCAGCTCATCAGGACTAGCGGGAATCGCCGGGGAGCTGTTTTTT. Complete variable domain (other parts from reference TRBV7-2 and TRBJ2-2): GAGVSQSPSNKVTEKGKDVELRCDPISGHTALYWYRQSLGQGLEFLIYFQGNSAPDKSGLPSDRFSAERTGGSVSTLTIQRTQQEDSAVYLCASSSSGLAGIAGELFFGEGSRLTVL.

This clonotype was counted many times. The gene calls are TRBV27 and TRBJ2-7; 13 bases map to TRBD2. Germline CDR1 and CDR2: MNHEY and SMNVEV (reference sequence). The V and J ends lost 5 bases and 6 bases, in that order; junction bases with no gene match: 7. The CDR3 is made up of 15 amino acids. DNA for the CDR3: TGTGCCAGCAGTCTAAGACTAGCGGGAGGTTTCGAGCAGTACTTC. The encoded protein is CASSLRLAGGFEQYF.

In this sample, this clonotype turned up many times. Here the CDR3 DNA reads TGCGCCAGCAGCCAAGTATTGGGGGCCTCCTACGAGCAGTACTTC. Protein sequence: CASSQVLGASYEQYF. The chain employs TRBV4-3 and TRBJ2-7; TRBD1 is a possible D gene (6 bases). CDR3 length equals 15 residues. Trimming took 1 base from V and 0 from J, leaving 10 bases between them. Germline-derived CDR1 and CDR2 are LGHNA and YSLEER.

This clonotype occurred a few times. The chain employs TRBV5-1 and TRBJ1-6; D unresolved. V lost 4 bases, J lost 6 bases, and 8 bases lay in between. This CDR3 spans 13 amino acids. Germline V CDR1 and CDR2: SGHRS, YFSETQ. The CDR3 loop is CASSADVNSPLHF. In nucleotides, the CDR3 is TGCGCCAGCAGCGCGGACGTTAATTCACCCCTCCACTTT.

The chain carries TRBV20-1 and TRBJ2-7; 12 bases match TRBD2. The junction had 10 bases not matched to a gene; V was cut back by 7 bases and J by 6 bases. Germline V gene sequence: CDR1 DFQATT, CDR2 SNEGSKA (reference sequence). CDR3 length: 14 amino acids. CDR3 region: CSVATSGSSGEQYF. The CDR3 DNA sequence: TGCAGTGTCGCGACTAGCGGGAGCTCGGGCGAGCAGTACTTC.

This clonotype was counted ten times or more. The chain recombines TRBV6-5 with TRBJ2-2, with 8 bases lining up with TRBD2. Germline V gene lookup returns CDR1 MNHEY and CDR2 SVGAGI. The CDR3 has 16 amino acids. The V segment lost 2 bases and the J segment 2 bases; nucleotides outside the gene matches: 4. CDR3 DNA: TGTGCCAGCAGTTACAACGGGAGGGCTAACACCGGGGAGCTGTTTTTT. Protein: CASSYNGRANTGELFF.

The V and J genes are TRBV27 and TRBJ2-2; maybe TRBD2 (7 bases). The CDR3 runs 13 residues. Germline V gene data show CDR1 as MNHEY and CDR2 as SMNVEV (reference sequence). The CDR3: CGGGPSNTGELFF. DNA for the CDR3: TGTGGCGGGGGCCCCTCCAACACCGGGGAGCTGTTTTTT.

This clonotype was picked up a small number of times. A junction boundary mismatches the germline segment, possibly from a read error. The rearrangement links TRBV4-3 to TRBJ2-6, with TRBD1 as a possible D gene (5 bases). The germline CDR1 and CDR2 sequences are LGHNA and YSLEER. The CDR3 sequence is 15 residues long. CDR3 sequence reads: CASSHEHSGANGLTF. The CDR3 nucleotides are TGCGCCAGCAGCCACGAACACTCTGGGGCCAACGGCCTGACTTTC.